This entry features one T cell receptor (beta chain) sequence. The antigen remains undetermined. The immunoSEQ assay was v3. Libraries were sequenced to around 2 million read pairs (survey) or about 5-6 million (deep). Method: immunoSEQ multiplex PCR; TCRdb's copy keeps in-frame clones and lacks some. Among about 43,000 clones listed, 79% were seen once. This entry belongs to a study of TIL therapy for anti-PD-1-resistant metastatic lung cancer. As for the study in general: Patients had a median age of 54 years (range roughly 35-85). By whole-exome sequencing, median non-synonymous tumor mutation burden was around 1.5 mutations per megabase.

Time point noted: pre-treatment sample, taken before nivolumab and TIL therapy. Study results and limitations: Treatment-naive, never-smoker and oncogene-addicted patients were overrepresented in this highly selected cohort.

The CDR3 contains 13 residues. V was trimmed by 1 base and J by 3 bases, leaving 6 bases between them. Per the germline V gene, CDR1 is KGHSH and CDR2 is LQKENI. This receptor was identified in a man aged 65-85 years with non-small cell lung cancer. This sample comprised blood, obtained at baseline. The V call is TRBV18, the J call TRBJ1-1; D is undetermined. CDR3 residues: CASSPQKDTEAFF. The CDR3 nucleotides read TGTGCCAGCTCACCACAAAAGGACACTGAAGCTTTCTTT.